This T cell receptor beta chain originates from a study of blood T cell repertoires in COVID-19. The CDR3 loop spans 14 amino acids. Unmatched junction bases numbered 4, after V lost 6 bases and J lost 3 bases. Germline lookup yields CDR1 SGDLS and CDR2 YYNGEE. Clones were sequenced by immunoSEQ multiplex PCR, and TCRdb holds only the in-frame ones, with some missing. The data hold approximately 130,000 clones, with about four fifths observed a single time. This sequence joins TRBV9 and TRBJ2-1; 9 bases agree with TRBD1. The sequencing input was peripheral blood. This clonotype was obtained from an elderly man with active or convalescent COVID-19. The CDR3 bases are TGTGCCAGCAATCGGACAGGGGTCTACAATGAGCAGTTCTTC. Protein sequence: CASNRTGVYNEQFF.